Sequencing of this T cell receptor (beta chain) was carried out in a study of blood T cell repertoires in COVID-19. At the level of the study: The United States, Italy and Spain provided the acute and convalescent COVID-19 samples. Sources were T cells, B-cell-depleted T cells, or PBMCs; the material itself was cDNA or gDNA.

This CDR3 has 12 amino acids. Germline values: CDR1 MDHEN, CDR2 SYDVKM. Trimming took 8 bases from V and 3 from J, leaving 10 bases between them. Some clones are missing from TCRdb's copy, which holds only in-frame ones; the method was immunoSEQ multiplex PCR. Among more than 400,000 clones, roughly 88% were seen once, and the ten largest hold less than 0.75%. The clonotype comes from a man younger than 30 who had recovered from COVID-19. This chain connects TRBV28 to TRBJ1-2; D uncertain. The sample taken for sequencing was PBMCs or T cells enriched from blood (not recorded which). The CDR3 here is CASGRVDYGYTF. Written as DNA, the CDR3 is TGTGCCAGCGGGAGGGTTGACTATGGCTACACCTTC.